The sequence of this T cell receptor beta chain was determined in a study of blood T cell repertoires in COVID-19. The length of the CDR3 is 17 residues. CDR1 and CDR2 (germline): KGHDR, SFDVKD. The V end was cut by 9 bases, the J end by 1 base, with 24 bases between. Clones were sequenced by immunoSEQ multiplex PCR, and TCRdb holds only the in-frame ones, with some missing. Among roughly 260,000 clones listed, 82% were seen once. Input material: peripheral blood. The chain couples TRBV24-1 to TRBJ2-7, with a tentative D call TRBD1 (6 bases). The clonotype originates from a woman of 80 years or more with active or convalescent COVID-19. The CDR3 loop is CATLIIPGTLTSYEQYF. Here the CDR3 DNA reads TGTGCCACCCTAATTATCCCCGGGACACTAACATCCTACGAGCAGTACTTC.